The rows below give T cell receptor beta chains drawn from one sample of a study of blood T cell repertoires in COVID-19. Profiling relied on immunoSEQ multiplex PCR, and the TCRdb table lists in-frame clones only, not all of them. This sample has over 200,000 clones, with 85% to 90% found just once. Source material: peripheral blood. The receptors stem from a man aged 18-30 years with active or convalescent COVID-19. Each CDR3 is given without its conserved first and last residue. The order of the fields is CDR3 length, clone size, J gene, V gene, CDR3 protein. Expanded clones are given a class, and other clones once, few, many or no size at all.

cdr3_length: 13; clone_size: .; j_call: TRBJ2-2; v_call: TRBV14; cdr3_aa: ASSQNRVGTGELF
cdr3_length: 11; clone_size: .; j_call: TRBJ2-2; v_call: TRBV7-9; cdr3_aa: ASNPGNTGELF
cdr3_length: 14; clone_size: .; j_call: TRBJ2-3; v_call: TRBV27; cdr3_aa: ASSDPAKRPGDTQY
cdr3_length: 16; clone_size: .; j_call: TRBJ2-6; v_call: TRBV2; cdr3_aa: ASSVQGLLPSGANVLT
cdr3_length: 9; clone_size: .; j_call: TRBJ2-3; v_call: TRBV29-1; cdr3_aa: SGTNTDTQY
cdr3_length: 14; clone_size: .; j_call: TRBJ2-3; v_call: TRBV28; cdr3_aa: ASRTASGSRTDTQY
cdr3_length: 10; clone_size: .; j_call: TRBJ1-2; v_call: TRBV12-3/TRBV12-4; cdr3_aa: ASSANRGGYT
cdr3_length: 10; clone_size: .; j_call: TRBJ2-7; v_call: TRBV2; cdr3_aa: ASSEGSYEQY
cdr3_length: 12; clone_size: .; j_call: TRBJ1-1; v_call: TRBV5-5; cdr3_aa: ASSRPGQRTEAF
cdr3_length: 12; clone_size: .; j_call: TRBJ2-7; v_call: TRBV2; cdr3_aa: ASARTGGSYEQY
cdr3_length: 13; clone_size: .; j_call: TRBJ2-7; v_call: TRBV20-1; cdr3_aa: SASVTSGRNHEQY
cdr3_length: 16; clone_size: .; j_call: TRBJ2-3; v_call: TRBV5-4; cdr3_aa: ASSFPYASGRVSDTQY
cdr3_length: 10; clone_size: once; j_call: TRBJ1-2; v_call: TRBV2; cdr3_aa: ASNALRYGYT
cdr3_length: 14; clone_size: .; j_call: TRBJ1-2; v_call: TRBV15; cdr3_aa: ATSRSRQTGYYGYT
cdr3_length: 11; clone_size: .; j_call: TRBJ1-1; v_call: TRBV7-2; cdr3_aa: ASSLEEDTEAF